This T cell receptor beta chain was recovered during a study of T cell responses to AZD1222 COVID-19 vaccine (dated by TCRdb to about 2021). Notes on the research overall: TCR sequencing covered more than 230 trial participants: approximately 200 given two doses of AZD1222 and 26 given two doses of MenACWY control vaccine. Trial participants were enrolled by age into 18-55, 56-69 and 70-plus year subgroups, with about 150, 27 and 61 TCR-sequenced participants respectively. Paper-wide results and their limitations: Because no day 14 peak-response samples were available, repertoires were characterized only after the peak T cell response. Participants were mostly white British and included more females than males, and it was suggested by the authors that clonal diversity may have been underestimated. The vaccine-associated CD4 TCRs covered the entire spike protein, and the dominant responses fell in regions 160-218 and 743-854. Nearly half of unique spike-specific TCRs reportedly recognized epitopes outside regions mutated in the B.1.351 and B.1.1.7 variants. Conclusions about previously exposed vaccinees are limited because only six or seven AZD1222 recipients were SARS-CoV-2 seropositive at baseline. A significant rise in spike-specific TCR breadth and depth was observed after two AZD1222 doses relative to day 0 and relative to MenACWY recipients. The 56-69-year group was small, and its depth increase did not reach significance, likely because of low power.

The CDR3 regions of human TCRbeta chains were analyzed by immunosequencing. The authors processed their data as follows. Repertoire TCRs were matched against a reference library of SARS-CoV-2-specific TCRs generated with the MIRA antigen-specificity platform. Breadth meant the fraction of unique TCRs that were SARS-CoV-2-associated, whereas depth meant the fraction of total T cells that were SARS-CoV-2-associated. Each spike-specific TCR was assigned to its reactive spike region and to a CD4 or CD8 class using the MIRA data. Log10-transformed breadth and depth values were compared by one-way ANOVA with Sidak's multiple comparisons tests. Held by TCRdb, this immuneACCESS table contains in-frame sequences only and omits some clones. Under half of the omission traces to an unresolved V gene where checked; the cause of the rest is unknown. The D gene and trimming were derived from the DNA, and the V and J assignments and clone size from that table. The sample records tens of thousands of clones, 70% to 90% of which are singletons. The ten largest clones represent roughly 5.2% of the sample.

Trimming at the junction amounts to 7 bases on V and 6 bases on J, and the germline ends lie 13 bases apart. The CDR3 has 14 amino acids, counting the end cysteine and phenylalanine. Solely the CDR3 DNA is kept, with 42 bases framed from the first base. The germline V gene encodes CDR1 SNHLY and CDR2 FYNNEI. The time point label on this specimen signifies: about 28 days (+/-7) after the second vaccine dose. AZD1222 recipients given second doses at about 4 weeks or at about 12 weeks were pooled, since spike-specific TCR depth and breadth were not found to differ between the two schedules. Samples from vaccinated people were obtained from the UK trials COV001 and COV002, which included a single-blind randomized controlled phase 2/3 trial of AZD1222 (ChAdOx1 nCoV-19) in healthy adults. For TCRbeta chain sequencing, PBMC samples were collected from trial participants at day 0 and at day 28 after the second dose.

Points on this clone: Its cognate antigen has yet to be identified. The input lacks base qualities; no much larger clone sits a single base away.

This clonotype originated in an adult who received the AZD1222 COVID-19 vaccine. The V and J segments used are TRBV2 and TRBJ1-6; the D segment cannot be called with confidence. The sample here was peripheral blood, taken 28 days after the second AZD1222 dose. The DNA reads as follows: TGTGCCAGCATTGGGCAGAAAATTAATTCACCCCTCCACTTT. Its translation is CASIGQKINSPLHF.